This T cell receptor beta chain was captured by sequencing in a study of blood T cell repertoires in COVID-19. Looking at the study overall: The samples span acute and convalescent COVID-19 from the United States, Italy and Spain. T cells, B-cell-depleted T cells, or PBMCs supplied cDNA or gDNA.

In the original workflow: Using reference gene primer amplification, nucleated cell counts were estimated. Assay: immunoSEQ multiplex PCR; the TCRdb copy retains only in-frame clones and omits some. V, J and clone size were drawn from that table, and D and trimming were deduced from the DNA. Found here are 100,000 or so clones, about 80% of them singletons; the top ten hold around 4%. The CDR3 contains 10 residues. V usage is TRBV21-1 and J usage is TRBJ2-2; the D call in the table, TRBD1, was not verified against the DNA. TRBV21-1 is a listed pseudogene. The source material was peripheral blood. This TCR was recovered from a man between 60 and 70 years old with acute or convalescent COVID-19. CDR3 sequence: CASSRDSWVF. CDR3 coding DNA: TGTGCCAGCAGCCGGGACAGTTGGGTTTTT.